The next 28 T cell receptor beta chains were all read from a single sample in a study of T-cell memory formation after mild COVID-19. TCRdb fed the 5' RACE reads into MiXCR, producing one record per CDR3 protein. This sample has 160,000 or so distinct CDR3 sequences, with around a third found just once. What was sequenced was PBMCs or a T cell subset sorted from them (not recorded which). The origin of the receptors is an adult woman who had mild COVID-19 (a few samples of this study predate the infection). Cell type and time point are not known.

The chain recombines TRBV12-3 or TRBV12-4 with TRBJ1-1; no clear D. V lost 7 bases and J 6 bases, leaving 15 bases between the germline ends. This CDR3 comprises 13 residues. CDR3 in DNA: TGTGCCAGCACTCCGTCCTGGGAGCCTGAAGCTTTCTTT. Its translation: CASTPSWEPEAFF.

In this sample, this clonotype turned up once. This CDR3 is CASSQPGDAEAFF. The DNA of the CDR3 is TGCGCCAGCAGCCAACCGGGGGACGCTGAAGCTTTCTTT. The chain uses TRBV4-1 and TRBJ1-1; D may be TRBD1 (5 bases). Between the trimmed V and J ends, which lost 2 bases and 6 bases, there was a span of 10 bases. Germline-derived CDR1 and CDR2 are MGHRA and YSYEKL. The CDR3 has 13 amino acids.

There are many counts of this clonotype. V gene TRBV5-6 combines with J gene TRBJ2-1, with a tentative D call TRBD2 (6 bases). Trimming shortened V by 0 bases and J by 9 bases, and 16 bases separated the two germline ends. CDR1 is SGHDT, CDR2 YYEEEE, per germline. The CDR3 has 15 residues. The CDR3 nucleotides are TGTGCCAGCAGCTTGGGGGGAGGTTCGAGAGGTGAGCAGTTCTTC. Translating it yields CASSLGGGSRGEQFF.

This clonotype was detected a few times. CDR3 sequence (DNA): TGTGCCAGCAGTCCCTTCTCGGGGGACACTGAAGCTTTCTTT. The encoded protein is CASSPFSGDTEAFF. J is TRBJ1-1 and V is TRBV28; D may be TRBD1 (5 bases). The length of the CDR3 is 14 residues. Germline V gene lookup returns CDR1 MDHEN and CDR2 SYDVKM. The V gene lost 5 bases and the J gene lost 3 bases, with 13 bases spanning the gap.

The chain carries TRBV3-1 and TRBJ2-2; 9 nucleotides line up with TRBD2. This CDR3 has 15 residues. Germline CDR1 and CDR2: LGHDT and YNNKEL (reference sequence). V lost 4 bases to trimming and J lost 3 bases; unmatched junction nucleotides: 3. CDR3 DNA: TGTGCCAGCAGCCTTACTAGCGGGTACACCGGGGAGCTGTTTTTT. Translating it yields CASSLTSGYTGELFF.

The chain links TRBV5-1 to TRBJ2-7, with 7 nucleotides matching TRBD2. Per germline, CDR1 SGHRS and CDR2 YFSETQ. V shed 1 base, J shed 0 bases, and the junction held 10 bases outside the gene matches. The CDR3 contains 17 residues. CDR3 region: CASSLIGGVQRSYEQYF. CDR3 coding DNA: TGCGCCAGCAGCTTGATTGGGGGGGTCCAGCGCTCCTACGAGCAGTACTTC.

The rearrangement joins TRBV4-1 to TRBJ1-4, with D possibly matching TRBD1 (5 bases). Trimming took off 0 bases at V and 14 bases at J, with 10 bases between the two ends. The CDR3 extends over 12 amino acids. CDR1 and CDR2 (germline): MGHRA, YSYEKL. The CDR3: CASSQEGLRLFF. For the CDR3, the DNA is TGCGCCAGCAGCCAAGAGGGACTGCGGCTGTTTTTT.

This clonotype turned up a few times. The chain links TRBV29-1 to TRBJ1-1, with D tentatively TRBD1 (5 bases). The CDR3 has 13 residues. The V end was cut by 3 bases, the J end by 1 base, with 9 bases between. The germline V gene has CDR1 SQVTM and CDR2 ANQGSEA. CDR3 sequence reads: CSVDRQSNTEAFF. CDR3 coding DNA: TGCAGCGTTGACAGACAGTCGAACACTGAAGCTTTCTTT.

J is TRBJ1-2 and V is TRBV14, with 9 bases lining up with TRBD1. In germline, CDR1 is SGHDN, CDR2 FVKESK. The CDR3 runs 15 residues. J was trimmed by 7 bases and V by 4 bases; bases with no gene match: 10. As DNA, the CDR3 is TGTGCCAGCAGCCTCATACAGGGGGCGTTCTCTGGCTACACCTTC. It codes for CASSLIQGAFSGYTF.

The rearrangement uses TRBV7-9 and TRBJ2-5; D remains ambiguous. Trimming took off 0 bases at V and 4 bases at J, with 9 bases between the two ends. Germline CDR1 and CDR2: SEHNR and FQNEAQ (reference sequence). There are 14 residues in the CDR3. The CDR3 protein is CASSLAQSRETQYF. CDR3 in DNA: TGTGCCAGCAGCTTAGCACAGTCCCGAGAGACCCAGTACTTC.

The chain links TRBV7-9 to TRBJ1-2, with TRBD1 matching 10 bases. Germline trimming cut 5 bases from V and 4 bases from J; bases unmatched to any gene: 4. The CDR3 length is 14 residues. Germline V CDR1 and CDR2: SEHNR, FQNEAQ (reference sequence). CDR3 nucleotide sequence: TGTGCCAGCAGCATGGGACAGGGGAGCTATGGCTACACCTTC. It translates to CASSMGQGSYGYTF.

The sample holds many counts of this clonotype. This chain's CDR3 is CASSEGTLANYGYTF. CDR3 DNA sequence: TGTGCCAGCAGCGAGGGGACGCTTGCTAACTATGGCTACACCTTC. The V and J genes are TRBV9 and TRBJ1-2, with D possibly matching TRBD1 (5 bases). The CDR3 contains 15 residues. The germline CDR1 and CDR2 sequences are SGDLS and YYNGEE. Trimming took 3 bases from V and 0 from J, leaving 12 bases between them. The full variable domain, in which reference TRBV9 and TRBJ1-2 provide the parts outside the CDR3, is DSGVTQTPKHLITATGQRVTLRCSPRSGDLSVYWYQQSLDQGLQFLIQYYNGEERAKGNILERFSAQQFPDLHSELNLSSLELGDSALYFCASSEGTLANYGYTFGSGTRLTVV.

V and J are TRBV29-1 and TRBJ2-7; 7 bases are a match to TRBD2. The CDR3 consists of 13 residues. Germline CDR1 and CDR2: SQVTM and ANQGSEA. The ends lost 5 bases at V and 3 bases at J; junction bases unmatched: 7. In nucleotides, the CDR3 is TGCAGCGTTCTTGGGCTAGCGGACTACGAGCAGTACTTC. Translated, it gives CSVLGLADYEQYF.

This clonotype was recorded only once. The chain couples TRBV4-1 to TRBJ1-1; D unresolved. The V end lost 0 bases, the J end lost 11 bases, and 13 bases lay between the germline ends. CDR3 size: 13 residues. Germline CDR1 MGHRA, CDR2 YSYEKL. The DNA of the CDR3 is TGCGCCAGCAGCCAAGATCTCATTGGGGTGGCTTTCTTT. This encodes CASSQDLIGVAFF.

The V gene is TRBV20-1, the J gene TRBJ1-1; perhaps TRBD1 as D (6 bases). Germline V gene data show CDR1 as DFQATT and CDR2 as SNEGSKA (reference sequence). CDR3 size: 14 residues. Trimming removed 3 bases from V and 5 bases from J, with 16 bases in between. CDR3 in DNA: TGCAGTGCTAGCCTCCCGGGGGCACCGACTGAAGCTTTCTTT. Translation gives CSASLPGAPTEAFF.

This clonotype was detected a few times. The chain recombines TRBV29-1 with TRBJ2-2; D is uncertain. V lost 4 bases to trimming and J lost 2 bases, with 8 bases between them. The germline V gene encodes CDR1 SQVTM and CDR2 ANQGSEA. The CDR3 contains 13 residues. The CDR3 region is CSVVSLNTGELFF. In nucleotides, the CDR3 is TGCAGCGTTGTTTCGCTAAACACCGGGGAGCTGTTTTTT.

Many counts were recorded for this clonotype. The CDR3 here is CASSWTGAETQYF. DNA for the CDR3: TGCGCCAGCAGCTGGACGGGGGCCGAGACCCAGTACTTC. The V gene is TRBV5-1, the J gene TRBJ2-5, with D perhaps being TRBD1 or TRBD2 (6 bases each). This CDR3 has 13 amino acids. Germline V gives CDR1 SGHRS, CDR2 YFSETQ. V was pared by 3 bases and J by 5 bases, with 11 bases between. Full variable domain (outside the CDR3, taken from reference TRBV5-1 and TRBJ2-5): KAGVTQTPRYLIKTRGQQVTLSCSPISGHRSVSWYQQTPGQGLQFLFEYFSETQRNKGNFPGRFSGRQFSNSRSEMNVSTLELGDSALYLCASSWTGAETQYFGPGTRLLVL.

This chain uses TRBV4-3 with TRBJ2-7, with 13 bases aligning to TRBD2. CDR3 length: 16 residues. Germline CDR1 and CDR2: LGHNA and YSLEER. V lost 0 bases, J lost 6 bases, and 5 bases stayed unmatched. CDR3 coding DNA: TGCGCCAGCAGCCAAGATCAACTAGCGGGAGGGTTCGAGCAGTACTTC. Residues: CASSQDQLAGGFEQYF.

The rearrangement links TRBV9 to TRBJ2-1, with 8 bases that match TRBD2. The CDR3 covers 15 residues. Germline CDR1 is SGDLS and CDR2 is YYNGEE. V lost 0 bases to trimming and J lost 4 bases; unmatched junction nucleotides: 3. CDR3: CASSVELAEYNEQFF. CDR3 DNA sequence: TGTGCCAGCAGCGTAGAACTAGCGGAATACAATGAGCAGTTCTTC.

The V and J genes are TRBV3-1 and TRBJ2-5; TRBD2 matches 9 bases. V shed 4 bases and J 3 bases; nucleotides not matched to a gene: 3. The CDR3 is 14 amino acids. CDR1 is LGHDT, CDR2 YNNKEL, per germline (reference sequence). The CDR3 DNA follows: TGTGCCAGCAGCCCCGTAGCGGGGGAAGAGACCCAGTACTTC. Amino acids: CASSPVAGEETQYF.

This clonotype was observed a handful of times. The chain couples TRBV10-2 to TRBJ2-1; D unclear. The CDR3 totals 14 residues. In germline, CDR1 is WSHSY, CDR2 SAAADI. The V end was cut by 2 bases, the J end by 4 bases, with 9 bases between. CDR3 amino acids: CASSEAVLYNEQFF. CDR3 DNA: TGCGCCAGCAGTGAGGCCGTCCTGTACAATGAGCAGTTCTTC.

A few counts support this clonotype. The chain uses TRBV7-9 and TRBJ2-3; 10 bases match TRBD2. V lost 8 bases, J lost 2 bases, and 7 bases stayed unmatched. The length of the CDR3 is 15 residues. Germline V lookup: CDR1 SEHNR, CDR2 FQNEAQ (reference sequence). The CDR3 nucleotides are TGTGCCAGCGGTTCGGGACTAGCGATCACAGATACGCAGTATTTT. Amino acids: CASGSGLAITDTQYF.

The chain employs TRBV12-3 or TRBV12-4 and TRBJ1-2; D is possibly TRBD1 (5 bases). Deletions cut 5 bases from V and 4 bases from J, with 11 bases between. The CDR3 contains 13 residues. The CDR3, as DNA: TGTGCCAGCAGTCCGGGACTGATCTATGGCTACACCTTC. This sequence encodes CASSPGLIYGYTF.

This CDR3 reads CASSLESGSGEAFF. The CDR3 DNA is TGCGCCAGCAGCTTGGAATCGGGTTCGGGTGAAGCTTTCTTT. The chain uses TRBV5-1 and TRBJ1-1; no clear D. This CDR3 contains 14 residues. CDR1 SGHRS and CDR2 YFSETQ come from the germline V gene. The V and J ends lost 0 bases and 7 bases respectively, with 13 bases between them. The full variable domain, rest sourced from reference TRBV5-1 and TRBJ1-1, is KAGVTQTPRYLIKTRGQQVTLSCSPISGHRSVSWYQQTPGQGLQFLFEYFSETQRNKGNFPGRFSGRQFSNSRSEMNVSTLELGDSALYLCASSLESGSGEAFFGQGTRLTVV.

This chain links TRBV5-8 with TRBJ2-2, with D perhaps matching TRBD1 (6 bases). Germline values: CDR1 SGHTS, CDR2 YDEGEE. V gave up 2 bases and J gave up 2 bases, with 13 bases separating them. The CDR3 has 16 residues. The CDR3 protein is CASSLRGQPNTGELFF. The DNA for the CDR3 is TGTGCCAGCAGCTTAAGAGGACAGCCCAACACCGGGGAGCTGTTTTTT.

The rearrangement uses TRBV11-2 and TRBJ2-3; 11 bases fit TRBD2. The ends lost 6 bases at V and 0 bases at J; junction bases unmatched: 5. The germline V gene has CDR1 SGHAT and CDR2 FQNNGV. This CDR3 has 16 residues. This CDR3 is CASRLLAGGSTDTQYF. The CDR3, as DNA: TGTGCCAGCAGATTGTTAGCGGGAGGGAGCACAGATACGCAGTATTTT.

This clonotype was recorded a few times. The genes are TRBV11-2 and TRBJ2-5; D possibly corresponds to TRBD2 (5 bases). V lost 5 bases, J lost 1 base, and 17 bases lay in between. Germline V gene data show CDR1 as SGHAT and CDR2 as FQNNGV. The CDR3 runs 16 residues. The CDR3 DNA is TGTGCCAGCAGCAGATCCGGGATCATGTCCCAAGAGACCCAGTACTTC. It encodes CASSRSGIMSQETQYF.

The chain carries TRBV5-1 and TRBJ2-7; no clear D. The CDR3 spans 15 residues. The V end was cut by 3 bases, the J end by 2 bases, with 15 bases between. Germline loops: CDR1 SGHRS, CDR2 YFSETQ. CDR3 nucleotides: TGCGCCAGCAGCTCCCAGGAAGCCTTACCCTACGAGCAGTACTTC. It yields the protein CASSSQEALPYEQYF.